This record covers a single T cell receptor beta chain. Original methodology: Reference gene primer amplification yielded estimated nucleated cell counts. Produced via immunoSEQ multiplex PCR; TCRdb's table is partial and in-frame only. V and J calls and clone size are as listed in that table; D and trimming were resolved from the DNA. The repertoire has about 73,000 clones, roughly 89% of them found once; the top ten carry approximately 8.9%. The sample is drawn from a study of blood T cell repertoires in COVID-19. At the level of the study: Researchers got acute and convalescent COVID-19 samples from the United States, Italy and Spain. Sources were T cells, B-cell-depleted T cells, or PBMCs; the material itself was cDNA or gDNA.

This CDR3 has 15 amino acids. The sequenced sample consisted of peripheral blood. The TCR originated in a man older than 75 with acute or convalescent COVID-19. The chain recombines TRBV21-1 with TRBJ2-7; TRBD1, as called in the table, went unchecked against the DNA. TRBV21-1 is deemed a pseudogene. CDR3: CASSLTKQGVVEQYF. In nucleotides, the CDR3 is TGTGCCAGCAGCCTCACGAAACAGGGGGTAGTCGAGCAGTACTTC.